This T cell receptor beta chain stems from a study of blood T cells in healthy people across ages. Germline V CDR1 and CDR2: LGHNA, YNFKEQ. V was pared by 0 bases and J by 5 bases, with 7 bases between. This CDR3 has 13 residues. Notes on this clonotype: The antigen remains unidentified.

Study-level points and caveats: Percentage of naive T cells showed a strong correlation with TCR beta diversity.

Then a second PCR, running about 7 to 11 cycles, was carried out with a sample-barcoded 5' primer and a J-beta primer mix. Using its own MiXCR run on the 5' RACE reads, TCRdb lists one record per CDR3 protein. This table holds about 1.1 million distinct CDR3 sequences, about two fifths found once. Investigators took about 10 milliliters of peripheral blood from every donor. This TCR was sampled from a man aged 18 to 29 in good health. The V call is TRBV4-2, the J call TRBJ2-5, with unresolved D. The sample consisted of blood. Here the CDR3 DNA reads TGTGCCAGCAGCCAAGATTATGGCGAGACCCAGTACTTC. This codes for CASSQDYGETQYF.